Shown below are 17 T cell receptor beta chains from a single sample sequenced in a study of graft-versus-host responses after intestinal transplantation. No antigens are known for them. Sequencing was performed with immunoSEQ multiplex PCR; in TCRdb, only in-frame clones are kept and a portion is missing. The sample has 70,000 to 95,000 clones, approximately 92% seen once. This material consisted of unstimulated CD8+ T cells sorted from spleen or lymph node cells, taken before transplant. The receptors derive from a human donor who was the organ donor for an intestinal transplant.

The CDR3 protein is CASSPKAGNTDTQYF. The CDR3 bases are TGTGCCAGCAGCCCTAAAGCGGGAAACACAGATACGCAGTATTTT. This rearrangement joins TRBV4-2 to TRBJ2-3; TRBD2 matches 7 bases. V lost 4 bases and J lost 2; bases outside the gene matches: 6. CDR1 and CDR2 (germline): LGHNA, YNFKEQ. This CDR3 has 15 residues.

This chain joins TRBV4-3 and TRBJ1-5; D gene ambiguous. Germline V lookup: CDR1 LGHNA, CDR2 YSLEER. There are 13 residues in the CDR3. V was cut by 3 bases and J by 4 bases, with 7 bases left in between. CDR3: CASSQAFNQPQHF. CDR3 nucleotide sequence: TGCGCCAGCAGCCAGGCATTTAATCAGCCCCAGCATTTT.

The chain links TRBV5-1 to TRBJ2-3, with D possibly matching TRBD1 (12 bases). Germline CDR1 SGHRS, CDR2 YFSETQ. Trimming shortened V by 3 bases and J by 0 bases, and 35 bases separated the two germline ends. This CDR3 contains 23 residues. The CDR3 nucleotides are TGCGCCAGCAGCTCTCCGGGACAGGGGGCGAGGACTAGCGGGTCCGCTAGCACAGATACGCAGTATTTT. Its protein product is CASSSPGQGARTSGSASTDTQYF.

This chain links TRBV7-2 with TRBJ2-5; D might be TRBD2 (7 bases). The ends were cut back, 1 base at V and 3 bases at J, with 12 bases in the middle. The CDR3 has 15 residues. CDR1 is SGHTA and CDR2 is FQGNSA in the germline V gene. CDR3 DNA: TGTGCCAGCAGCTTAGGGGGGGGCCTCGAAGAGACCCAGTACTTC. This gives the protein CASSLGGGLEETQYF.

This chain links TRBV7-8 with TRBJ1-2; 10 bases align to TRBD1. Trimming cost V 6 bases and J 7 bases; bases outside gene matches: 8. Germline V gene sequence: CDR1 SGHVS, CDR2 FQNEAQ. The CDR3 sequence is 14 residues long. The CDR3: CASSLPRDRGGYTF. CDR3 nucleotides: TGTGCCAGCAGTCTGCCCCGGGACAGGGGTGGCTACACCTTC.

This clone was detected only once. The genes are TRBV10-1 and TRBJ2-7; TRBD2 is a possible D gene (7 bases). Trimming took off 6 bases at V and 6 bases at J, with 12 bases between the two ends. The CDR3 is made up of 12 amino acids. Germline-derived CDR1 and CDR2 are WNHNN and SYGVQD (reference sequence). The CDR3 loop reads CASRGGRGEQYF. The CDR3 DNA sequence: TGCGCCAGCAGGGGGGGGCGCGGCGAGCAGTACTTC.

The V gene is TRBV19, the J gene TRBJ2-7, with D tentatively TRBD2 (6 bases). This CDR3 has 16 residues. Trimming shortened V by 0 bases and J by 3 bases, and 15 bases separated the two germline ends. Germline CDR1 and CDR2: LNHDA and SQIVND (reference sequence). CDR3 sequence: CASSIDYHTGGYEQYF. DNA of the CDR3: TGTGCCAGTAGTATAGATTACCATACCGGGGGCTACGAGCAGTACTTC.

The chain employs TRBV10-3 and TRBJ1-2, with D possibly being TRBD1 (5 bases). CDR3 length: 13 amino acids. The V gene lost 5 bases and the J gene lost 4 bases, with 11 bases spanning the gap. Germline V gene lookup returns CDR1 ENHRY and CDR2 SYGVKD. Here the CDR3 DNA reads TGTGCCATCAGTCACCAGGGTACCTATGGCTACACCTTC. Its protein is CAISHQGTYGYTF.

The chain uses TRBV6-1 and TRBJ2-5; D not resolved. V was shortened by 7 bases and J by 5 bases, with 17 bases between the two germline ends. There are 14 residues in the CDR3. Per the germline V gene, CDR1 is MNHNS and CDR2 is SASEGT. The CDR3 DNA sequence: TGTGCCAGCAACCTTTACGGCGGTAGGGAGACCCAGTACTTC. Its protein product is CASNLYGGRETQYF.

The J gene is TRBJ1-2, the V gene TRBV19, with D perhaps matching TRBD1 (5 bases). In germline, CDR1 is LNHDA, CDR2 SQIVND (reference sequence). CDR3 length: 13 amino acids. Deletions cut 3 bases from V and 8 bases from J, with 13 bases between. The CDR3 bases are TGTGCCAGTAGTATGGCAGGGCCTATGGGCTACACCTTC. Translation gives CASSMAGPMGYTF.

The chain carries TRBV30 and TRBJ2-7, with D perhaps TRBD1 (6 bases). V lost 8 bases, J lost 0 bases, and 20 bases lay in between. This CDR3 is built from 15 residues. Looked up from germline, CDR1 is GTSNPN and CDR2 is SVGIG (reference sequence). The CDR3 DNA reads as TGTGCCCGAGGGCAACAGGGAAGCATCTCCTACGAGCAGTACTTC. It translates to CARGQQGSISYEQYF. The complete variable domain, with remaining parts taken from reference TRBV30 and TRBJ2-7, reads SQTIHQWPATLVQPVGSPLSLECTVEGTSNPNLYWYRQAAGRGLQLLFYSVGIGQISSEVPQNLSASRPQDRQFILSSKKLLLSDSGFYLCARGQQGSISYEQYFGPGTRLTVT.

This clone has only a few counts. The chain couples TRBV5-4 to TRBJ2-7; D is unresolved. The CDR3 is 12 amino acids. V was pared by 4 bases and J by 5 bases, with 10 bases between. Germline CDR1 and CDR2: SGHNT and YYREEE (reference sequence). The chain's CDR3 is CASSPSRDEQYF. In DNA form, the CDR3 reads TGTGCCAGCAGCCCCTCACGCGACGAGCAGTACTTC.

To note about this clone: Other DNA sequences within the sample encode an identical CDR3. The rearrangement uses TRBV5-1 and TRBJ2-7; D is unresolved. V lost 4 bases and J lost 0, with 8 bases in between. Germline CDR1 SGHRS, CDR2 YFSETQ. The CDR3 spans 13 residues. CDR3 amino acids: CASSLGSSYEQYF. The DNA of the CDR3 is TGCGCCAGCAGCCTGGGTAGCTCCTACGAGCAGTACTTC.

This clone has just one count. V gene TRBV28 combines with J gene TRBJ2-5, with a tentative D call TRBD2 (6 bases). V dropped 5 bases and J dropped 5 bases, with 12 bases sitting between them. The CDR3 sequence is 13 residues long. CDR1 is MDHEN, CDR2 SYDVKM, per germline. The CDR3 sequence: CASSRLAWETQYF. The CDR3 bases are TGTGCCAGCAGTCGCCTAGCGTGGGAGACCCAGTACTTC.

J is TRBJ1-1 and V is TRBV16; D perhaps matches TRBD1 (5 bases). V shed 0 bases and J shed 6 bases, with 11 bases lying between them. The CDR3 is 14 amino acids. Germline CDR1 and CDR2: KGHSY and FQNENV. The CDR3 spells CASSQSGELSEAFF. The CDR3 DNA sequence: TGTGCCAGCAGCCAATCAGGGGAACTCTCTGAAGCTTTCTTT. The variable domain in full, with the rest retrieved from reference TRBV16 and TRBJ1-1, is GEEVAQTPKHLVRGEGQKAKLYCAPIKGHSYVFWYQQVLKNEFKFLISFQNENVFDETGMPKERFSAKCLPNSPCSLEIQATKLEDSAVYFCASSQSGELSEAFFGQGTRLTVV.

V is TRBV4-1 and J is TRBJ2-7; D might be TRBD1 (7 bases). V dropped 8 bases and J dropped 5 bases, with 13 bases sitting between them. The germline CDR1 and CDR2 sequences are MGHRA and YSYEKL. The CDR3 loop spans 12 amino acids. The CDR3 DNA sequence: TGCGCCAGCGGGCAGGGGGGCCACGAGCAGTACTTC. Protein sequence: CASGQGGHEQYF.

The chain uses TRBV6-1 and TRBJ2-7, with D hard to call. The length of the CDR3 is 13 residues. The V gene lost 8 bases and the J gene lost 2 bases, with 13 bases spanning the gap. Germline values: CDR1 MNHNS, CDR2 SASEGT. The CDR3 bases are TGTGCCAGCCTTTCTGACATAGCCTACGAGCAGTACTTC. Residues: CASLSDIAYEQYF.